This T cell receptor (beta chain) is from a study of beta chain features in type 1 diabetes (dated by TCRdb to about 2018). As for the study more broadly: No differences in mean age, gender distribution, total cell number or subset yield were found between patients and healthy donors. Across all samples, some 110,000,000 sorted cells were examined, and cell number per subset correlated strongly with RNA yield. In the study, TCRB repertoires of sorted circulating CD4+ T cell subsets from recently diagnosed type 1 diabetes patients were compared with those of matched healthy donors. Whereas all 30 or so donors provided naive and central memory subsets, regulatory and stem cell-like memory subsets were isolated from just 8 patients and roughly eight healthy donors. What the study reported, not specific to this receptor: Because cDNA was sequenced instead of genomic DNA, highly expressing activated cells could be over-represented, though the groups showed no difference in activation or CD3 levels. Shorter templates might have been favored by PCR, but patient and control samples were amplified and corrected together, so both groups would have been affected equally by any skew. Only small numbers of individuals were included in the HLA sub-analyses, which left unresolved whether HLA type had any influence on TCRB rearrangement. A moderate but significant shortening of TCRB CDR3 length was observed in type 1 diabetes patients in all four CD4+ subsets. Naive, central memory and regulatory TCRB repertoires appeared more similar among patients than among healthy donors. At VDJ recombination sites, type 1 diabetes patients had fewer insertions and more deleted nucleotides, which implies abnormalities in thymic rearrangement.

Its CDR3 holds 11 amino acids, cysteine through phenylalanine. Of the read, only the CDR3 DNA is kept; its 33 bases are in frame from base 1. V was cut back by 7 bases and J by 5 bases, leaving a gap of 9 bases between them. Sequences SGHTS (CDR1) and YDEGEE (CDR2) are obtained from the germline V gene. The High Capacity cDNA Reverse Transcription Kit was used to reverse transcribe all of the isolated RNA, meaning that expressed TCRB transcripts were what got sequenced. Deep immunoSEQ sequencing was applied to naive, central memory and regulatory T cell samples, giving an average of approximately 4 million total reads per sample. After sorted cells were lysed in RLT buffer, RNA was extracted with DNase-treated RNeasy Micro or Mini kits, with the choice depending on cell number. Each cell subset was processed separately to prevent cross-contamination, with patient and healthy donor samples processed together. Using the immunoSEQ multiplex PCR, TCRB sequences were amplified from cDNA into 87-bp fragments spanning the CDR3 region. Sequencing of the amplicons was done on the Illumina HiSeq platform. In the original analysis: PCR bias was computationally corrected using synthetic template baselines, reads within Hamming distance 2 were collapsed, and singletons that could not be merged were discarded. By aligning reads against IMGT, V, D and J genes, CDR3 length, and insertions or deletions at six rearrangement sites were assigned. Within each subset, clonotype counts were normalized to sorted cell number, after which true diversity and Gini coefficients were computed with the tcR R package. The overlap coefficient, calculated on TCRB nucleotide sequences, was used to quantify repertoire sharing. Imported from immuneACCESS, the table was reduced by TCRdb to in-frame sequences with V and J called. These copies leave out some clones; in studies compared against another copy, an unresolved V gene accounts for under half, and the cause of the remainder is not known. V and J calls and clone size are given by that table; D and trimming were obtained from the DNA. The sample profile shows roughly 300,000 clones; around 7.6% of them were found once. The ten largest make up around 0.45% of the sample.

Each donor gave one peripheral blood draw, averaging about 120 mL, which was collected into heparinised tubes. A BD FACSAria II was used to sort naive, central memory, regulatory and stem cell-like memory CD4+ T cells with a panel that included CD45RO, CCR7, CD25, CD127, CD95 and CD27. Purity was above 98% for every sorted population. Right away, PBMCs were isolated by Lymphoprep density gradient centrifugation and were stained directly, with no culture step. Samples were stained and sorted in pairs, with one healthy donor and one patient per experiment, so that batch effects were minimized. Notes on this clone: Its antigen is not yet known. No quality values exist for individual bases; no much larger clone is one base distant.

Material: central memory CD4+ T cells from blood. The receptor's source is a woman aged 18-35 years in good health. The chain is assembled from TRBV5-8 and TRBJ1-2, with the D gene uncertain. Here is the DNA: TGTGCCAGCGACGTTGGGTATGGCTACACCTTC. This codes for CASDVGYGYTF. The full variable domain, completed from the reference TRBV5-8 and TRBJ1-2 proteins outside the CDR3, reads EAGVTQSPTHLIKTRGQQATLRCSPISGHTSVYWYQQALGLGLQFLLWYDEGEERNRGNFPPRFSGRQFPNYSSELNVNALELEDSALYLCASDVGYGYTFGSGTRLTVV.